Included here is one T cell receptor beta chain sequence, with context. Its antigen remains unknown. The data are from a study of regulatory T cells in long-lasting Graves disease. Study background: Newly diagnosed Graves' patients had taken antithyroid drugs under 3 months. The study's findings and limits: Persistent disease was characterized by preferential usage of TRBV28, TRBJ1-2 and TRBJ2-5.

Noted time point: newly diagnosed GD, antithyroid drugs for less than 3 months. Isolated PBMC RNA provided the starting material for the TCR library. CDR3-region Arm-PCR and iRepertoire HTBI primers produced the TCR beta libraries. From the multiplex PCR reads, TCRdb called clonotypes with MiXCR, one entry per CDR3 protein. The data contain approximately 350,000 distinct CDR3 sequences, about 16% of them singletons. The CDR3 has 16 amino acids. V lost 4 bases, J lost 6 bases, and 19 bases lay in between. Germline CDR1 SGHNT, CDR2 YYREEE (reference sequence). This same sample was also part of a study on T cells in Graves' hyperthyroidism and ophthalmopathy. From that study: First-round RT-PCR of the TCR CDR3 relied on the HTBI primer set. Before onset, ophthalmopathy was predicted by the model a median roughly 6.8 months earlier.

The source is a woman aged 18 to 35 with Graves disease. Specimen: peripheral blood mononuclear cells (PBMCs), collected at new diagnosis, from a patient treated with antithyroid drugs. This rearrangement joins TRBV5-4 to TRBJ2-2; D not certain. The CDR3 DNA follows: TGTGCCAGCAGCCCACTCCCAGTGGGGTACGCCGGGGAGCTGTTTTTT. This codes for CASSPLPVGYAGELFF. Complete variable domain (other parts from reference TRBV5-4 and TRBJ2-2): ETGVTQSPTHLIKTRGQQVTLRCSSQSGHNTVSWYQQALGQGPQFIFQYYREEENGRGNFPPRFSGLQFPNYSSELNVNALELDDSALYLCASSPLPVGYAGELFFGEGSRLTVL.